Below are 10 T cell receptor beta chains sequenced from a single sample in a study of T cell changes during pregnancy in multiple sclerosis. Assay: immunoSEQ multiplex PCR; the TCRdb copy retains only in-frame clones and omits some. The sample lists 7,500 to 9,500 clones, about nine tenths occurring once. The source material was CD8+ T cells from peripheral blood mononuclear cells, sampled in the first trimester of pregnancy. The receptors were gathered from a female donor in good health, enrolled as a control in a pregnancy study.

The chain combines TRBV14 with TRBJ1-1; D unclear. Germline CDR1 reads SGHDN; CDR2 reads FVKESK. V shed 4 bases and J shed 0 bases, with 15 bases lying between them. The CDR3 covers 16 residues. The CDR3 here is CASSRGPELMNTEAFF. CDR3 nucleotides: TGTGCCAGCAGCCGAGGCCCGGAGCTCATGAACACTGAAGCTTTCTTT. The full variable domain, its missing parts supplied by reference TRBV14 and TRBJ1-1, is EAGVTQFPSHSVIEKGQTVTLRCDPISGHDNLYWYRRVMGKEIKFLLHFVKESKQDESGMPNNRFLAERTGGTYSTLKVQPAELEDSGVYFCASSRGPELMNTEAFFGQGTRLTVV.

The CDR3: CASRDRGSYEQYF. The CDR3 DNA is TGTGCCAGCCGGGACAGGGGGTCCTACGAGCAGTACTTC. The chain links TRBV10-3 to TRBJ2-7; 11 nucleotides agree with TRBD1. The germline V gene encodes CDR1 ENHRY and CDR2 SYGVKD. The CDR3 loop spans 13 amino acids. Unmatched junction bases numbered 3, after V lost 10 bases and J lost 1 base.

The rearrangement joins TRBV7-6 to TRBJ1-3; D gene uncertain. This CDR3 is 15 amino acids long. The germline V gene has CDR1 SGHVS and CDR2 FNYEAQ. V lost 3 bases and J 0 bases, leaving 9 bases between the germline ends. CDR3 region: CASSFVGVSGNTIYF. The CDR3, as DNA: TGTGCCAGCAGCTTCGTCGGGGTCTCTGGAAACACCATATATTTT.

V gene TRBV19 combines with J gene TRBJ2-1, with D tentatively TRBD2 (6 bases). CDR3 size: 15 residues. Trimming removed 3 bases at V and 0 bases at J, with 9 bases between. CDR1 and CDR2 (germline): LNHDA, SQIVND (reference sequence). The CDR3 region has the DNA TGTGCCAGTAGTATGTTCGGGAGCTCCTACAATGAGCAGTTCTTC. Its translation: CASSMFGSSYNEQFF.

The gene calls are TRBV1 and TRBJ2-7; TRBD2 is taken as the D call from the table, unchecked against the DNA. TRBV1 is a pseudogene segment. The CDR3 is made up of 15 amino acids. The CDR3, as DNA: TGCACCAGCAATTGTCAGGCCGGGGGTAGCTACGAGCAGTACTTC. Amino acid sequence: CTSNCQAGGSYEQYF.

This clone ranks as medium-sized. V and J are TRBV6-1 and TRBJ2-5; D might be TRBD2 (7 bases). The CDR3 runs 14 residues. V lost 8 bases and J lost 4, with 17 bases in between. Germline V lookup: CDR1 MNHNS, CDR2 SASEGT. The CDR3 reads CASLRGAESETQYF. The DNA of the CDR3 is TGTGCCAGCCTCCGGGGGGCCGAGTCAGAGACCCAGTACTTC.

The gene calls are TRBV4-2 and TRBJ2-1; possible D gene TRBD2, 7 bases. The CDR3 is 16 amino acids. CDR1 and CDR2 (germline): LGHNA, YNFKEQ. Trimming cost V 0 bases and J 4 bases, with 13 bases left between them. Written as DNA, the CDR3 is TGTGCCAGCAGCCAAGAGGGGGGGCTGGGGTACAATGAGCAGTTCTTC. Its translation is CASSQEGGLGYNEQFF.

The chain recombines TRBV18 with TRBJ1-4; D gene uncertain. CDR3 length equals 13 residues. The V gene's germline CDR1 is KGHSH and CDR2 LQKENI. The germline V and J ends were trimmed by 3 bases and 8 bases, with 10 bases remaining between them. CDR3 region: CASSPLRGEKLFF. The DNA for the CDR3 is TGTGCCAGCTCACCCCTCAGAGGGGAAAAACTGTTTTTT.

The chain recombines TRBV11-3 with TRBJ2-1, with a possible D match to TRBD2 (6 bases). The V end lost 4 bases, the J end lost 5 bases, and 15 bases lay between the germline ends. Germline V CDR1 and CDR2: SGHNT, YENEEA. The CDR3 consists of 15 residues. CDR3 residues: CASSSYGDFNNEQFF. DNA for the CDR3: TGTGCCAGCAGCTCATATGGGGACTTTAACAATGAGCAGTTCTTC. Full variable domain (outside the CDR3, taken from reference TRBV11-3 and TRBJ2-1): EAGVVQSPRYKIIEKKQPVAFWCNPISGHNTLYWYLQNLGQGPELLIRYENEEAVDDSQLPKDRFSAERLKGVDSTLKIQPAELGDSAVYLCASSSYGDFNNEQFFGPGTRLTVL.

The rearrangement links TRBV4-2 to TRBJ2-1; unclear D gene. This CDR3 has 16 residues. Germline lookup yields CDR1 LGHNA and CDR2 YNFKEQ. With 0 bases removed from V and 0 bases from J, the gap between germline ends came to 9 bases. CDR3 residues: CASSQEWQISYNEQFF. For the CDR3, the DNA is TGTGCCAGCAGCCAAGAGTGGCAGATCTCCTACAATGAGCAGTTCTTC.